Below, one T cell receptor (beta chain) is given with its context. Its target is unknown. Terminally differentiated effector memory CD45RA+ cells were left out of the naive CD8 fraction, which was CD45RO-negative and positively selected for CCR7. The data were obtained in a study of shared clonotypes between healthy human individuals. The table came from immunoSEQ multiplex PCR; TCRdb's copy has only in-frame clones and leaves some out. The sample has around 1.9 million clones, approximately 92% seen once. Study conclusions and caveats: How much donors shared clonotypes was expected to be affected by sequencing depth.

Trimming removed 5 bases from V and 5 bases from J; junction bases left unmatched: 6. CDR1 and CDR2 (germline): MNHEY, SMNVEV (reference sequence). The CDR3 totals 15 residues. The V gene is TRBV27, the J gene TRBJ2-7, with 13 nucleotides matching TRBD2. The origin of this receptor is a man between 18 and 35 years old in good health. Some clones in this sample may be carry-over from other donors' samples. Sequencing was performed on naive CD8+ T cells from PBMCs. CDR3 DNA: TGTGCCAGCAGTCTACCGGGACTAGCGGGAAACGAGCAGTACTTC. As protein: CASSLPGLAGNEQYF.